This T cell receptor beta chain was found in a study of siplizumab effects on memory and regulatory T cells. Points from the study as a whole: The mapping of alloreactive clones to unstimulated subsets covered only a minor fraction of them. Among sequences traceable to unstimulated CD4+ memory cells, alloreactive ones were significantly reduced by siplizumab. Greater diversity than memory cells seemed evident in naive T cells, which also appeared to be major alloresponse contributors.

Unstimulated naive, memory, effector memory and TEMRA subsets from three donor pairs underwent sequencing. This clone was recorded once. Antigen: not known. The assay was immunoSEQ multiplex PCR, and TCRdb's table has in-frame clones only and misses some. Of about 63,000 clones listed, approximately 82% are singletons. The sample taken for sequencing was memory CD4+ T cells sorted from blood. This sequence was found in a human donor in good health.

This CDR3 is CASSLEAGGTDTQYF. The CDR3 DNA is TGTGCCAGCAGCTTAGAAGCGGGAGGGACAGATACGCAGTATTTT. J is TRBJ2-3 and V is TRBV13; 10 nucleotides line up with TRBD2. CDR3 length: 15 amino acids. Germline V gene lookup returns CDR1 PRHDT and CDR2 FYEKMQ (reference sequence). With V trimmed by 1 base and J by 3 bases, 1 base remained unmatched.